The 29 T cell receptor beta chains below come from one sample, sequenced in a study of read filtering for tumor transcriptome and immune sequencing. Molecular barcoded adaptors covering alpha/delta and beta/gamma chains were used on approximately 400 ng RNA. TCRdb re-analysed the reads in MiXCR, keeping a single row per CDR3 protein. The sample yields about 58,000 distinct CDR3 sequences, 10% to 15% seen once. The sequenced sample was a population of CD138-negative cells sorted from bone marrow. The receptors were gathered from a donor aged 40 or older with multiple myeloma.

On this clonotype: This could be a read error, since a much larger clone is one nucleotide away. The CDR3 coding sequence is TGCGCCAGCAGCCAAGCGGGAACAGGGCTAATTAATCGAGAGACCCAGTACTTC. Its translation: CASSQAGTGLINRETQYF. The chain recombines TRBV5-1 with TRBJ2-5; possible D gene TRBD2, 7 bases. V was cut by 4 bases and J by 4 bases, with 26 bases left in between. Per germline, CDR1 SGHRS and CDR2 YFSETQ. CDR3 length equals 18 residues.

This clonotype was found many times. The DNA of the CDR3 is TGTGCCAGCAAGCGCCTGGGGTCGTCCGCAGGGGCCAACGTCCTGACTTTC. Translation gives CASKRLGSSAGANVLTF. The chain is built from TRBV2 and TRBJ2-6; no firm D call. Germline loops: CDR1 SNHLY, CDR2 FYNNEI. Trimming removed 7 bases from V and 4 bases from J, with 20 bases in between. The CDR3 totals 17 residues. Complete variable domain (other parts from reference TRBV2 and TRBJ2-6): EPEVTQTPSHQVTQMGQEVILRCVPISNHLYFYWYRQILGQKVEFLVSFYNNEISEKSEIFDDQFSVERPDGSNFTLKIRSTKLEDSAMYFCASKRLGSSAGANVLTFGAGSRLTVL.

This clonotype was detected ten times or more. This sequence joins TRBV28 and TRBJ1-5; tentatively, D is TRBD1 (6 bases). The CDR3 has 15 amino acids. Germline V gives CDR1 MDHEN, CDR2 SYDVKM. With 7 bases removed from V and 4 bases from J, the gap between germline ends came to 17 bases. The CDR3 protein is CASKKWGAVNQPQHF. The CDR3, as DNA: TGTGCCAGCAAGAAATGGGGGGCAGTAAATCAGCCCCAGCATTTT.

By proportion, this clonotype is medium-sized. The rearrangement links TRBV24-1 to TRBJ2-1; 7 bases agree with TRBD1. Germline V gives CDR1 KGHDR, CDR2 SFDVKD. V gave up 4 bases and J gave up 3 bases; unmatched junction bases: 5. This CDR3 comprises 15 residues. CDR3 nucleotide sequence: TGTGCCACCAGTGAGACGGGACAGCTCTACAATGAGCAGTTCTTC. It encodes CATSETGQLYNEQFF.

The chain links TRBV5-1 to TRBJ1-3; D gene unclear. This CDR3 is built from 13 residues. V was pared by 0 bases and J by 5 bases, with 6 bases between. Germline CDR1 SGHRS, CDR2 YFSETQ. CDR3 nucleotides: TGCGCCAGCAGCTTGGGCTTGAGAAACACCATATATTTT. It is translated as CASSLGLRNTIYF. The whole variable domain, remainder taken from reference TRBV5-1 and TRBJ1-3, is KAGVTQTPRYLIKTRGQQVTLSCSPISGHRSVSWYQQTPGQGLQFLFEYFSETQRNKGNFPGRFSGRQFSNSRSEMNVSTLELGDSALYLCASSLGLRNTIYFGEGSWLTVV.

This clonotype was seen ten or more times. The gene calls are TRBV3-1 and TRBJ1-1; D gene unclear. V lost 4 bases to trimming and J lost 3 bases, with 9 bases between them. Looked up from germline, CDR1 is LGHDT and CDR2 is YNNKEL (reference sequence). This CDR3 comprises 13 residues. In DNA form, the CDR3 reads TGTGCCAGCAGCCCCCGGAGTGACACTGAAGCTTTCTTT. This encodes CASSPRSDTEAFF. Based on the CDR3 plus reference TRBV3-1 and TRBJ1-1, the full variable domain is DTAVSQTPKYLVTQMGNDKSIKCEQNLGHDTMYWYKQDSKKFLKIMFSYNNKELIINETVPNRFSPKSPDKAHLNLHINSLELGDSAVYFCASSPRSDTEAFFGQGTRLTVV.

In its sample, this clonotype was seen many times. The chain employs TRBV2 and TRBJ2-2; D unclear. The V end lost 2 bases, the J end lost 0 bases, and 7 bases lay between the germline ends. The CDR3 has 15 residues. Germline CDR1 SNHLY, CDR2 FYNNEI. The CDR3 loop is CASSERHPNTGELFF. In DNA, the CDR3 is TGTGCCAGCAGTGAAAGGCACCCGAACACCGGGGAGCTGTTTTTT.

This clonotype was counted only a few times. The rearrangement uses TRBV2 and TRBJ1-2, with D uncertain. The CDR3 is 13 residues long. The germline CDR1 and CDR2 sequences are SNHLY and FYNNEI. The V gene lost 7 bases and the J gene lost 3 bases, with 12 bases spanning the gap. The CDR3 protein is CASTTYRDYGYTF. The CDR3 DNA reads as TGTGCCAGCACCACGTATAGAGACTATGGCTACACCTTC.

With regard to this clonotype: Possible read error: a much larger clone is one base away. V is TRBV7-8 and J is TRBJ1-3; 7 bases are shared with TRBD1. V shed 4 bases and J 8 bases; nucleotides not matched to a gene: 11. The CDR3 covers 15 residues. From germline, CDR1 is SGHVS and CDR2 FQNEAQ. CDR3 nucleotide sequence: TGTGCCAGCAGCTCTTGGACAGGAGGGGGAGACACCATATATTTT. It translates to CASSSWTGGGDTIYF.

This clonotype occurred a few times. This may come from a read error, since a much larger clone is one base off. This chain links TRBV29-1 with TRBJ2-7, with TRBD1 identical over 7 bases. Germline loops: CDR1 SQVTM, CDR2 ANQGSEA. This CDR3 comprises 13 residues. The CDR3 coding sequence is TGCAGCGTTGAAGAGGACAGGTCCTACGAGCGGTACTTC. Protein: CSVEEDRSYERYF.

This clonotype was detected ten times or more. This sequence joins TRBV10-3 and TRBJ2-7; D perhaps matches TRBD2 (6 bases). Trimming removed 2 bases from V and 7 bases from J, with 24 bases in between. The CDR3 extends over 17 amino acids. The germline V gene encodes CDR1 ENHRY and CDR2 SYGVKD. The CDR3 region is CAISEPNLGRRGMEQYF. In DNA, the CDR3 is TGTGCCATCAGTGAGCCTAACCTCGGACGCCGGGGGATGGAGCAGTACTTC.

This clonotype was seen only a few times. The genes are TRBV6-2 or TRBV6-3 and TRBJ2-7, with D hard to call. Trimming removed 6 bases from V and 6 bases from J, with 27 bases in between. In germline, CDR1 is MNHEY, CDR2 SVGEGT. CDR3 length: 17 residues. The DNA for the CDR3 is TGTGCCAGCAGCTCCACTTGGCGCCGTACCACATCGGGCGAGCAGTACTTC. Translating it yields CASSSTWRRTTSGEQYF.

The V and J genes are TRBV10-3 and TRBJ1-6; 7 bases are shared with TRBD1. With V trimmed by 0 bases and J by 6 bases, 5 bases remained unmatched. CDR3 length: 16 amino acids. The germline gives CDR1 ENHRY, CDR2 SYGVKD. CDR3 in amino acids: CAISESRDSRNSPLHF. The CDR3 DNA follows: TGTGCCATCAGTGAGTCAAGGGACAGTCGTAATTCACCCCTCCACTTT.

This clonotype was found a few times. The gene calls are TRBV9 and TRBJ2-1; the match to TRBD2 covers 7 bases. The ends lost 0 bases at V and 6 bases at J; junction bases unmatched: 6. The CDR3 runs 15 residues. CDR1 and CDR2 (germline): SGDLS, YYNGEE. Written as DNA, the CDR3 is TGTGCCAGCAGCGTAGAAAAGGGAGGGGCCAATGAGCAGTTCTTC. Translating gives CASSVEKGGANEQFF.

This clonotype was recorded a few times. A clone one base away is much larger, so this may be a read error. The conserved phenylalanine or tryptophan normally closing the CDR3 is absent here, so this likely arose from a read error. This sequence joins TRBV19 and TRBJ1-5; D gene uncertain. Germline V gene data show CDR1 as LNHDA and CDR2 as SQIVND (reference sequence). This CDR3 has 14 residues. Trimming stripped 5 bases from V and 6 bases from J, with 14 bases between. In DNA form, the CDR3 reads TGTGCCAGTAGTGACCAAATCGGGTCTCAGCCCCAGCATTCT. It yields the protein CASSDQIGSQPQHS.

This clonotype was recorded many times. CDR3 protein: CASRGAGAYNEQFF. CDR3 in DNA: TGCGCCAGCAGGGGGGCAGGGGCGTACAATGAGCAGTTCTTC. The J gene is TRBJ2-1, the V gene TRBV10-2; TRBD1 is a possible D gene (6 bases). The CDR3 has 14 amino acids. Germline V gene data show CDR1 as WSHSY and CDR2 as SAAADI. V lost 6 bases and J lost 4, with 13 bases in between.

There are many counts of this clonotype. The J gene is TRBJ1-1, the V gene TRBV21-1. TRBV21-1 is labeled a pseudogene. This CDR3 is built from 15 residues. The CDR3 DNA sequence: TGTGCCAGCAGCAAGGGGTGCCTGACGAACATGGAAGCTTTCTTT. Residues: CASSKGCLTNMEAFF.

This clonotype has a handful of counts. The chain employs TRBV12-3 or TRBV12-4 and TRBJ2-3, with 9 nucleotides matching TRBD1. The CDR3 loop spans 14 amino acids. Germline trimming cut 10 bases from V and 5 bases from J; bases unmatched to any gene: 10. In nucleotides, the CDR3 is TGTGCCACTTGGTCACAGGGGGCTGGAGATACGCAGTATTTT. Amino acid sequence: CATWSQGAGDTQYF.

This clonotype was seen a handful of times. A clone one base away is much larger, so this may be a read error. The rearrangement links TRBV12-3 or TRBV12-4 to TRBJ1-5; D remains unclear. The V end was cut by 7 bases, the J end by 4 bases, with 11 bases between. The CDR3 is 13 residues long. CDR3 DNA sequence: TGTGCCAGCAATTCGGACCAGAATCAGCCCCAGCATTTT. Translating gives CASNSDQNQPQHF.

This clonotype came up many times. This chain joins TRBV12-3 or TRBV12-4 and TRBJ2-5; D is unresolved. Trimming took 11 bases from V and 1 from J, leaving 11 bases between them. The CDR3 is made up of 12 amino acids. The CDR3 nucleotides read TGTGCCTCCCGGGCTACCCAAGAGACCCAGTACTTC. It yields the protein CASRATQETQYF.

The V gene is TRBV11-3, the J gene TRBJ2-3, with a weak D call TRBD2 (5 bases). The V end lost 3 bases, the J end lost 2 bases, and 6 bases lay between the germline ends. The CDR3 consists of 13 residues. The germline gives CDR1 SGHNT, CDR2 YENEEA. This CDR3 reads CASSLRATDTQYF. The CDR3 nucleotides read TGTGCCAGCAGCTTGAGGGCCACAGATACGCAGTATTTT.

This rearrangement joins TRBV5-1 to TRBJ2-5; the match to TRBD1 covers 9 bases. V was clipped by 7 bases and J by 3 bases; unmatched bases: 7. CDR3 length: 14 residues. Germline V gene data show CDR1 as SGHRS and CDR2 as YFSETQ. CDR3 in amino acids: CASREGQGEETQYF. As DNA, the CDR3 is TGCGCCAGCCGAGAGGGACAGGGAGAAGAGACCCAGTACTTC.

There are many counts of this clonotype. The rearrangement links TRBV6-1 to TRBJ1-5; D remains ambiguous. Germline CDR1 is MNHNS and CDR2 is SASEGT. The CDR3 spans 12 residues. Between the trimmed V and J ends, which lost 2 bases and 5 bases, there was a span of 4 bases. The CDR3: CASSERDQPQHF. In DNA, the CDR3 is TGTGCCAGCAGTGAACGAGATCAGCCCCAGCATTTT.

This clonotype has at least ten counts. The V and J genes are TRBV5-1 and TRBJ2-2, with a tentative D call TRBD1 (6 bases). Germline V gene data show CDR1 as SGHRS and CDR2 as YFSETQ. The V and J ends lost 4 bases and 1 base respectively, with 11 bases between them. This CDR3 contains 15 residues. The CDR3 region is CASSAGARNTGELFF. CDR3 in DNA: TGCGCCAGCAGCGCAGGGGCGAGGAACACCGGGGAGCTGTTTTTT.

This chain joins TRBV6-6 and TRBJ1-1, with no clear D. The germline CDR1 and CDR2 sequences are MNHNY and SVGAGI (reference sequence). V lost 7 bases, J lost 1 base, and 10 bases lay in between. The CDR3 extends over 13 amino acids. As DNA, the CDR3 is TGTGCCAGCACCAACAGACAGAACACTGAAGCTTTCTTT. Protein product: CASTNRQNTEAFF.

This clonotype has ten or more counts. DNA for the CDR3: TGTGCCAGCTCAAACCCAGTCGTCGAAAAACTGTTTTTT. Amino acids: CASSNPVVEKLFF. This chain links TRBV18 with TRBJ1-4; D gene unclear. CDR1 is KGHSH and CDR2 is LQKENI in the germline V gene. CDR3 size: 13 residues. The V gene lost 5 bases and the J gene lost 8 bases, with 12 bases spanning the gap.

This sequence joins TRBV7-2 and TRBJ2-1; D not resolved. The CDR3 totals 14 residues. Trimming took 2 bases from V and 6 from J, leaving 11 bases between them. Germline V gene sequence: CDR1 SGHTA, CDR2 FQGNSA. The CDR3: CASSLTRLVNEQFF. CDR3 DNA sequence: TGTGCCAGCAGCTTAACGAGGCTTGTCAATGAGCAGTTCTTC.

This clonotype was recorded many times. The chain uses TRBV5-1 and TRBJ1-4; TRBD1 matches at 7 bases. J lost 7 bases, V lost 0 bases, and 3 bases had no gene match. Germline assignment: CDR1 SGHRS and CDR2 YFSETQ. The CDR3 has 14 amino acids. CDR3 sequence reads: CASSLEQGLEKLFF. The CDR3 DNA reads TGCGCCAGCAGCTTGGAACAGGGGCTTGAAAAACTGTTTTTT. Drawing the rest from reference TRBV5-1 and TRBJ1-4, the complete variable domain is KAGVTQTPRYLIKTRGQQVTLSCSPISGHRSVSWYQQTPGQGLQFLFEYFSETQRNKGNFPGRFSGRQFSNSRSEMNVSTLELGDSALYLCASSLEQGLEKLFFGSGTQLSVL.

This clonotype was observed at least ten times. V gene TRBV20-1 combines with J gene TRBJ1-5; D is perhaps TRBD1 (6 bases). The CDR3 is 15 residues long. Germline loops: CDR1 DFQATT, CDR2 SNEGSKA (reference sequence). Trimming removed 6 bases from V and 4 bases from J, with 19 bases in between. This chain's CDR3 is CSAIDQQGLNQPQHF. CDR3 DNA: TGCAGTGCAATAGACCAACAGGGATTAAATCAGCCCCAGCATTTT.